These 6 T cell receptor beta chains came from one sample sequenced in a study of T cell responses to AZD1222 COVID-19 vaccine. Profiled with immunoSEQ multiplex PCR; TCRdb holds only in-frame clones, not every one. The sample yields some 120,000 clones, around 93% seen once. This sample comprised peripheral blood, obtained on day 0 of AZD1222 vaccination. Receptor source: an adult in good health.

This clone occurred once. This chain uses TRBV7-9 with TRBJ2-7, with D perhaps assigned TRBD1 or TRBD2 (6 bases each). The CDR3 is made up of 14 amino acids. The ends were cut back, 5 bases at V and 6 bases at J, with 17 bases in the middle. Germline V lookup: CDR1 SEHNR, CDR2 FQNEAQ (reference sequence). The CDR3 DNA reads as TGTGCCAGCAGCCCGGGGGCTAAATTGTTCGAGCAGTACTTC. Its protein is CASSPGAKLFEQYF.

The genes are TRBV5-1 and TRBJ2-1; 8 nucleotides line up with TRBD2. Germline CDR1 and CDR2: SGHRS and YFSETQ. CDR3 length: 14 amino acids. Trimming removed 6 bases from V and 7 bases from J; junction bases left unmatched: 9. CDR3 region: CASTGTRSLNEQFF. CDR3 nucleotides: TGCGCCAGCACCGGGACTAGGAGTTTGAATGAGCAGTTCTTC. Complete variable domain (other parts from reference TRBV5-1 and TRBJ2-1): KAGVTQTPRYLIKTRGQQVTLSCSPISGHRSVSWYQQTPGQGLQFLFEYFSETQRNKGNFPGRFSGRQFSNSRSEMNVSTLELGDSALYLCASTGTRSLNEQFFGPGTRLTVL.

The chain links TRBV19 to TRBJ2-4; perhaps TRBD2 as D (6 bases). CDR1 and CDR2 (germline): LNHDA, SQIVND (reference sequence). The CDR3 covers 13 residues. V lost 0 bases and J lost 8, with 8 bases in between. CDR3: CASSIERGDIQYF. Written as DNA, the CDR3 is TGTGCCAGTAGTATAGAGCGGGGCGACATTCAGTACTTC.

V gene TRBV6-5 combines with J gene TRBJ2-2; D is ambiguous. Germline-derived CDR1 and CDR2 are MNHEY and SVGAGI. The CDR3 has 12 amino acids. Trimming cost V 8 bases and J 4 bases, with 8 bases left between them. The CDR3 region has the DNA TGTGCCAGCCGAGAGTTCACCGGGGAGCTGTTTTTT. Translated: CASREFTGELFF.

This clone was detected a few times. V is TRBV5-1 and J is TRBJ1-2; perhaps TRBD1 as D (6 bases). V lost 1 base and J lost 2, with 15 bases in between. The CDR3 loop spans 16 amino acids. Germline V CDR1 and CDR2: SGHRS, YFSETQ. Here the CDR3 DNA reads TGCGCCAGCAGCTTGCTCACAGGGATAGGGAACTATGGCTACACCTTC. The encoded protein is CASSLLTGIGNYGYTF.

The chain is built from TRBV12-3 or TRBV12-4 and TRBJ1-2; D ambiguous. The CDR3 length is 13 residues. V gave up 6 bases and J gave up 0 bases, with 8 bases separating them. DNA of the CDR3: TGTGCCAGCAGCGTGGGATCTAACTATGGCTACACCTTC. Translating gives CASSVGSNYGYTF.